Listed below are T cell receptor beta chains from one sample, sequenced in a study of regulatory T cells in long-lasting Graves disease. Each CDR3 protein gets one entry after TCRdb re-called the multiplex PCR reads with MiXCR. The data contain under 500,000 distinct CDR3 sequences, around 15% of them singletons. The same sample was also studied in work on T cells in Graves' hyperthyroidism and ophthalmopathy.

The sample in question was peripheral blood mononuclear cells (PBMCs), obtained at new diagnosis, from a patient treated with antithyroid drugs. Receptors originate from a woman in her 30s with Graves disease. The CDR3 runs from the conserved cysteine through the conserved F or W. The order of the fields is clone size, J gene, V gene, CDR3 protein. Clone size is given for some rows only: seen once, a few or many times, or a class if the clone is expanded.

few	TRBJ1-6	TRBV5-1	CASSSRDNSPLHF
many	TRBJ1-1	TRBV6-1	CASSRDSATEAFF
many	TRBJ2-3	TRBV12-3/TRBV12-4	CASIPGGTGNPFFPDTQYF
-	TRBJ1-6	TRBV19	CASSINNQPSSPLHF
many	TRBJ1-1	TRBV20-1	CSASRANGDTEAFF
-	TRBJ2-6	TRBV5-4	CASSFLGYSGANVLTF
few	TRBJ1-2	TRBV15	CATSREPGREGGYTF
many	TRBJ2-6	TRBV2	CASSEQGQGSGANVLTF
-	TRBJ1-6	TRBV5-1	CASSLGLRRENSPLHF
few	TRBJ1-4	TRBV6-1	CASSPVQGDNEKLFF
-	TRBJ2-2	TRBV4-1	CASSQDQGAVNTGELFF
-	TRBJ2-1	TRBV10-3	CAISDSRTGSTYNEQFF
many	TRBJ2-1	TRBV7-8	CASSYRLAGGNEQFF
few	TRBJ1-5	TRBV7-8	CASSLRRGGSQPQHF
-	TRBJ1-4	TRBV7-9	CASSLAGIREKLFF
few	TRBJ2-1	TRBV9	CASSSSGTTYNEQFF
-	TRBJ2-3	TRBV11-2	CTSGTGAIPRSGVRGTDTQYF
many	TRBJ1-1	TRBV20-1	CSASLKTGVPEAFF
-	TRBJ2-7	TRBV6-1	CASSPLMGQGNYEQYF
-	TRBJ2-7	TRBV5-1	CASSLTTGYDPYERYF
many	TRBJ1-1	TRBV2	CASSLAPITEAFF
-	TRBJ2-7	TRBV20-1	CSAFGAGGWDRISYEQYF
-	-	TRBV20-1	CSASGVAGGPETQYF
many	TRBJ1-5	TRBV18	CASSPPDRVNQPQHF
-	TRBJ2-2	TRBV30	CAWSRTGELFF
few	TRBJ2-5	TRBV5-1	CASSREPGGRGETQYF
many	TRBJ2-3	TRBV11-2	CASSLDAGFNTDTQYF
-	TRBJ2-5	TRBV20-1	CSALSGGQETQYF
many	TRBJ2-1	TRBV5-1	CASSRDRGSSYNEQFF
-	TRBJ2-3	TRBV4-1	CASSQEMGWSTDTQYF
many	TRBJ2-3	TRBV12-5	CASGLAPGGRLGADTQYF
few	TRBJ2-1	TRBV27	CASSRDRAGEGVEQFF
many	TRBJ1-1	TRBV7-9	CASSLGPLGFF
-	TRBJ1-6	TRBV7-2	CASSLNLNSPLHF
-	TRBJ1-1	TRBV12-5	CASGFLRGEAFF
-	TRBJ1-4	TRBV29-1	CSVELGGGKLFF
few	TRBJ2-7	TRBV5-4	CASSLGISLSYEQYF
many	TRBJ1-1	TRBV7-9	CASSFGDRRNTEAFF
few	TRBJ2-2	TRBV29-1	CSLLDRASPNTGELFF
many	TRBJ1-1	TRBV11-2	CASARGLNTEAFF
many	TRBJ2-5	TRBV20-1	CSARDGWWDRGETQYF
many	TRBJ1-5	TRBV12-3/TRBV12-4	CASSPPGGSNQPQHF
many	TRBJ1-2	TRBV12-3/TRBV12-4	CASSTRGRDYGYTF
many	TRBJ2-3	TRBV10-2	CASSEAVRAGGLDTQYF
many	TRBJ1-1	TRBV28	CASSIRGEAFF
many	TRBJ2-5	TRBV20-1	CSASFGTPPAPSRETQYF
many	TRBJ1-5	TRBV6-1	CASSPTWDRPNQPQHF
-	TRBJ2-6	TRBV7-9	CASSFSRVSGANVLTF
-	TRBJ1-1	TRBV20-1	CSAPRDNRNKNEAFF
many	TRBJ2-5	TRBV27	CASSLRNRGETQYF
many	TRBJ2-1	TRBV28	CASYKPQDNEQFF
many	TRBJ1-4	TRBV28	CASSLPPGAGNEKLFF
many	TRBJ2-1	TRBV6-2/TRBV6-3	CASIRLAGYNEQFF
few	TRBJ1-3	TRBV11-3	CASSSTGGAGNTIYF
many	TRBJ2-5	TRBV3-1	CASSPSGIPQETQYF
many	TRBJ2-7	TRBV12-5	CASGPGGYEQYF
few	TRBJ2-7	TRBV27	CASSKARAGGEQYF
-	TRBJ2-2	TRBV5-1	CASKGAPSNTGELFF